This T cell receptor (beta chain) was sequenced in a study of early T cells in non-severe SARS-CoV-2 infection. Study background: Sequenced material consisted of bulk RNA (from unsorted whole blood), and chains were unpaired.

The CDR3 totals 13 residues. V was cut by 5 bases and J by 10 bases, with 18 bases left in between. CDR1 and CDR2 (germline): SSHAT, FNYEAQ (reference sequence). This clonotype was seen a handful of times. Researchers tagged individual cDNA molecules with unique molecular identifiers. One entry per CDR3 protein, called by TCRdb with MiXCR from the 5' RACE reads. The profile shows around 57,000 distinct CDR3 sequences, about an eighth of them singletons. The J gene is TRBJ2-7, the V gene TRBV7-7, with D possibly being TRBD1 (6 bases). Material: whole blood. The receptor comes from an adult who was a healthcare worker with PCR-confirmed SARS-CoV-2 infection or an uninfected control (not recorded which). CDR3 amino acids: CASSPLQQGLQYF. The CDR3, as DNA: TGTGCCAGCAGCCCCCTCCAACAGGGTTTACAGTACTTC.